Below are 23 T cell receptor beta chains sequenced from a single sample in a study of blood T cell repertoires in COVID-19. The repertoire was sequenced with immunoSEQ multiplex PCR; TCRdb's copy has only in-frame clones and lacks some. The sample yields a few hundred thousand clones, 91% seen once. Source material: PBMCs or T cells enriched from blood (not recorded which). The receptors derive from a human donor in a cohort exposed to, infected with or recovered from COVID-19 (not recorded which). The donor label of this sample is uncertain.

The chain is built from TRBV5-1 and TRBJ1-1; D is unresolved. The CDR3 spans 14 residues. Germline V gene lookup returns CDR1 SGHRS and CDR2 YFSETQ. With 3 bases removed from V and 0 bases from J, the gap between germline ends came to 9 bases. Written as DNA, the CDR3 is TGCGCCAGCAGCTCCGAGCTAATGAACACTGAAGCTTTCTTT. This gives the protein CASSSELMNTEAFF.

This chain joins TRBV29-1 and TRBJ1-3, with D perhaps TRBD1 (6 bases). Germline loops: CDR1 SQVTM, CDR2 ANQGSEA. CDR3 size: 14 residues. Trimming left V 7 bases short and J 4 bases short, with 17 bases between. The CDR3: CSAGAGAGGNTIYF. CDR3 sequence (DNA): TGCAGCGCCGGTGCGGGGGCAGGAGGAAACACCATATATTTT.

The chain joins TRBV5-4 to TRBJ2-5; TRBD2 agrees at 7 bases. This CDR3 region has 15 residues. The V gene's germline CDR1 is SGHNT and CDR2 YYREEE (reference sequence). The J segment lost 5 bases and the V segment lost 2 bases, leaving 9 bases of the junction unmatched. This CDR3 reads CASSFGGSGRETQYF. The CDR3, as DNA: TGTGCCAGCAGCTTTGGCGGGAGCGGTCGGGAGACCCAGTACTTC.

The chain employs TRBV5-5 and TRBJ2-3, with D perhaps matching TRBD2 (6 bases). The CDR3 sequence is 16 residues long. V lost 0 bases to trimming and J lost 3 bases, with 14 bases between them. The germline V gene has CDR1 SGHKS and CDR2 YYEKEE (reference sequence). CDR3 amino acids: CASSLGDLAITDTQYF. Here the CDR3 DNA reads TGTGCCAGCAGCTTGGGGGACTTGGCCATAACAGATACGCAGTATTTT.

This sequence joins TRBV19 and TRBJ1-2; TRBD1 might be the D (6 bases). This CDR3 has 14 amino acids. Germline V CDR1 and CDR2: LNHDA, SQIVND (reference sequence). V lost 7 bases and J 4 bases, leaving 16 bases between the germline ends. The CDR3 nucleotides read TGTGCCAGTACCGACATACAGGGATCCTATGGCTACACCTTC. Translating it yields CASTDIQGSYGYTF. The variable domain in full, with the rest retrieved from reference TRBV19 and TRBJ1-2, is DGGITQSPKYLFRKEGQNVTLSCEQNLNHDAMYWYRQDPGQGLRLIYYSQIVNDFQKGDIAEGYSVSREKKESFPLTVTSAQKNPTAFYLCASTDIQGSYGYTFGSGTRLTVV.

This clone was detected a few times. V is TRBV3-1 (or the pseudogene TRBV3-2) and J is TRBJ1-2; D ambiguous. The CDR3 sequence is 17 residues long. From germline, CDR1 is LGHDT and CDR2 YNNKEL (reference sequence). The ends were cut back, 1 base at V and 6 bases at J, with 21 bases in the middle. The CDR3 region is CASSQGPPARGGHGYTF. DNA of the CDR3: TGTGCCAGCAGCCAAGGGCCACCGGCCCGCGGTGGTCATGGCTACACCTTC.

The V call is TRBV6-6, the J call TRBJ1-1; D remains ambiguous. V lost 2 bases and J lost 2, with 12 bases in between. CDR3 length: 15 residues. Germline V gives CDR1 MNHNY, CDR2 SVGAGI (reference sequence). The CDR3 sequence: CASSYLGLANTEAFF. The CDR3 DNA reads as TGTGCCAGCAGTTACCTCGGACTGGCTAACACTGAAGCTTTCTTT.

The CDR3 loop is CASSWDRGRGVNYGYTF. In DNA, the CDR3 is TGTGCCAGCAGCTGGGACAGGGGGCGCGGAGTTAACTATGGCTACACCTTC. This rearrangement joins TRBV5-6 to TRBJ1-2; 12 bases agree with TRBD1. Germline assignment: CDR1 SGHDT and CDR2 YYEEEE. Trimming cost V 3 bases and J 1 base; bases outside gene matches: 7. The CDR3 covers 17 residues.

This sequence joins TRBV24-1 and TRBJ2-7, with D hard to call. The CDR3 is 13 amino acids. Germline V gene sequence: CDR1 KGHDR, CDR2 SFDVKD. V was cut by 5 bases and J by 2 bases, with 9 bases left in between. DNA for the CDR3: TGTGCCACCAGTGGAGACACCACCTACGAGCAGTACTTC. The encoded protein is CATSGDTTYEQYF.

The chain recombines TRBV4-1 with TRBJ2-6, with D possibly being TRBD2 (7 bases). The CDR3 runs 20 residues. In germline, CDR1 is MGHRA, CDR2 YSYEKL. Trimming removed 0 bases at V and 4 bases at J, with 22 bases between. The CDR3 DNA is TGCGCCAGCAGCCAAGAGCGGGGGCGCGCCAAGAAGGCGGGGGCCAACGTCCTGACTTTC. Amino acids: CASSQERGRAKKAGANVLTF.

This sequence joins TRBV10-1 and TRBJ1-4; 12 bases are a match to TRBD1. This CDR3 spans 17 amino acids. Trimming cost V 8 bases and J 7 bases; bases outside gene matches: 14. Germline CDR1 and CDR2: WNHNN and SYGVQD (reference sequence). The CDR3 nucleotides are TGCGCCAGCGCCTGGGGGGGGACAGGGGGCTGGATTGAAAAACTGTTTTTT. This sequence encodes CASAWGGTGGWIEKLFF.

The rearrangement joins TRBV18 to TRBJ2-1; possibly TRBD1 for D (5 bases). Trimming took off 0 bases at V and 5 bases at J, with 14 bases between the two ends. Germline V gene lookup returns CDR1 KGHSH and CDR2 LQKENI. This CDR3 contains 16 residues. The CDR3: CASSPPLGQGNNEQFF. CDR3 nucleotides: TGTGCCAGCTCACCACCTCTCGGACAAGGGAACAATGAGCAGTTCTTC. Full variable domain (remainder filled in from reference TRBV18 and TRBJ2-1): NAGVMQNPRHLVRRRGQEARLRCSPMKGHSHVYWYRQLPEEGLKFMVYLQKENIIDESGMPKERFSAEFPKEGPSILRIQQVVRGDSAAYFCASSPPLGQGNNEQFFGPGTRLTVL.

The CDR3 coding sequence is TGTGCCAGCAGTGAAGCGCTCCTCGGGACAGGGTGGAACACTGAAGCTTTCTTT. Translated: CASSEALLGTGWNTEAFF. J is TRBJ1-1 and V is TRBV6-1, with 9 bases that match TRBD1. The CDR3 totals 18 residues. Trimming removed 0 bases from V and 1 base from J; junction bases left unmatched: 9. Germline lookup yields CDR1 MNHNS and CDR2 SASEGT.

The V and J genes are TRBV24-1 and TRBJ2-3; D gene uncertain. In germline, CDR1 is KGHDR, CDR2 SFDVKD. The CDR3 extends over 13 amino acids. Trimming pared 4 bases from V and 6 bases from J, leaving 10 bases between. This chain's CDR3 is CATSDPGPDTQYF. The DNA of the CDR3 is TGTGCCACCAGTGACCCCGGTCCCGATACGCAGTATTTT.

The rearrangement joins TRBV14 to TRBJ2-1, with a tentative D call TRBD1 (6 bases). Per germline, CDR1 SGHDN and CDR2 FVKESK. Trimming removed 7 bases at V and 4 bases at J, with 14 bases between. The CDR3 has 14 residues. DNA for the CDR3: TGTGCCAGCAATCAGGGGCCAGGGTACAATGAGCAGTTCTTC. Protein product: CASNQGPGYNEQFF. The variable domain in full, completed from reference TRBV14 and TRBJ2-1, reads EAGVTQFPSHSVIEKGQTVTLRCDPISGHDNLYWYRRVMGKEIKFLLHFVKESKQDESGMPNNRFLAERTGGTYSTLKVQPAELEDSGVYFCASNQGPGYNEQFFGPGTRLTVL.

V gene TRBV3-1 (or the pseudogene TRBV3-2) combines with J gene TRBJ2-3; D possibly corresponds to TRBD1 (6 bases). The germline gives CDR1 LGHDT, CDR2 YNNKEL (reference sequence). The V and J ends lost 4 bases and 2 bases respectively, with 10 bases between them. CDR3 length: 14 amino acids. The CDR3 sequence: CASSLQGNTDTQYF. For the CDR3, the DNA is TGTGCCAGCAGCCTACAGGGAAACACAGATACGCAGTATTTT.

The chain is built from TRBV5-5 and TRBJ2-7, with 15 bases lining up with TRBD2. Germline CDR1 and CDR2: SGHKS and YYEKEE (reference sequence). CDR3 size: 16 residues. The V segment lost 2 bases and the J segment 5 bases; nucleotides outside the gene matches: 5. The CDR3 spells CASSFGLAGGQNEQYF. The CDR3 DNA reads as TGTGCCAGCAGCTTCGGACTAGCGGGGGGGCAGAACGAGCAGTACTTC.

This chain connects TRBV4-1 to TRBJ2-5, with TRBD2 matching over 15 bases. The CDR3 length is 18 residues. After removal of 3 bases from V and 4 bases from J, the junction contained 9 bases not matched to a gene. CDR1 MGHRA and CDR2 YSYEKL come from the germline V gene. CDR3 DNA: TGCGCCAGCAGCCAGTATGGACTAGCGGGGGGGATTGGAGAGACCCAGTACTTC. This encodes CASSQYGLAGGIGETQYF.

CDR3 bases: TGTGCCAGCAGCCAAGTGAAGGACAGTACCTACGAGCAGTACTTC. Amino acid sequence: CASSQVKDSTYEQYF. The chain links TRBV3-1 (or the pseudogene TRBV3-2) to TRBJ2-7, with D possibly TRBD1 on 6 matching bases. The V gene's germline CDR1 is LGHDT and CDR2 YNNKEL (reference sequence). This CDR3 comprises 15 residues. The germline V and J ends were trimmed by 1 base and 2 bases, with 12 bases remaining between them.

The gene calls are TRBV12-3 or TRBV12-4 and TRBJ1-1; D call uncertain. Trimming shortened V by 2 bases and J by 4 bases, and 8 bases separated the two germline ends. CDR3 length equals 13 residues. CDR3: CASSLHEGTEAFF. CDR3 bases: TGTGCCAGCAGTTTACATGAGGGCACTGAAGCTTTCTTT.

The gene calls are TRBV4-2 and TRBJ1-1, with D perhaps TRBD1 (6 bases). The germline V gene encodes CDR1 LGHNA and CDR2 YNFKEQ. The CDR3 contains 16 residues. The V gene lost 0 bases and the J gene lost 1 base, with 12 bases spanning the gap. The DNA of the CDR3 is TGTGCCAGCAGCCAAGAGGGGGCAGGGCCGAACACTGAAGCTTTCTTT. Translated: CASSQEGAGPNTEAFF.

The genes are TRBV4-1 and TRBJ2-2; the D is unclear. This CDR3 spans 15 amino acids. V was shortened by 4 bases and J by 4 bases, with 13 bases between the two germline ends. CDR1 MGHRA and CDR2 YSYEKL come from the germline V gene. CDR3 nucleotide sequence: TGCGCCAGCAGCCGAGGTCTAGGTCTCACCGGGGAGCTGTTTTTT. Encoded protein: CASSRGLGLTGELFF.

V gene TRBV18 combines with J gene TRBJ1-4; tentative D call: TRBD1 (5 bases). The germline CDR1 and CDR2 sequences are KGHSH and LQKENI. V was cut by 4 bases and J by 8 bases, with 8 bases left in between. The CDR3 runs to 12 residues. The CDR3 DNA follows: TGTGCCAGCTCACGACAGAACGAAAAACTGTTTTTT. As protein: CASSRQNEKLFF.